One sample yielded the 23 T cell receptor beta chains listed below, sequenced in a study of cytomegalovirus exposure and HLA in healthy donors. Primers included in the PCR were 60 Vbeta and 13 Jbeta primers. Sequencing used immunoSEQ multiplex PCR; TCRdb keeps in-frame clones, though not all of them. The sample shows about 150,000 clones, 60% to 85% of them seen only once. The sequencing input was PBMCs. These receptors came from a middle-aged man in good health and CMV-seropositive.

The chain couples TRBV11-3 to TRBJ2-7; TRBD1 is a possible D gene (5 bases). V shed 6 bases and J shed 4 bases, with 19 bases lying between them. The CDR3 has 15 amino acids. Looked up from germline, CDR1 is SGHNT and CDR2 is YENEEA. The CDR3 DNA reads as TGTGCCAGCAGTGCCGACGGGCAGGGTGTTTACGAGCAGTACTTC. Protein product: CASSADGQGVYEQYF.

The chain has TRBV7-9 and TRBJ2-7; D might be TRBD2 (5 bases). Germline V gene sequence: CDR1 SEHNR, CDR2 FQNEAQ (reference sequence). This CDR3 is 12 amino acids long. With 4 bases removed from V and 7 bases from J, the gap between germline ends came to 11 bases. CDR3 protein: CASSSGVREQYF. CDR3 nucleotide sequence: TGTGCCAGCAGCTCCGGGGTACGGGAGCAGTACTTC. The entire variable domain, with the rest obtained from reference TRBV7-9 and TRBJ2-7, is as follows: DTGVSQNPRHKITKRGQNVTFRCDPISEHNRLYWYRQTLGQGPEFLTYFQNEAQLEKSRLLSDRFSAERPKGSFSTLEIQRTEQGDSAMYLCASSSGVREQYFGPGTRLTVT.

This chain connects TRBV7-2 to TRBJ2-1, with TRBD1 identical over 10 bases. With 5 bases clipped from V and 6 bases from J, the junction kept 4 bases outside the gene matches. Germline V gives CDR1 SGHTA, CDR2 FQGNSA. This CDR3 comprises 14 residues. Here the CDR3 reads CASSQGTGVNEQFF. The CDR3, as DNA: TGTGCCAGCAGCCAGGGGACAGGGGTCAATGAGCAGTTCTTC.

The chain links TRBV2 to TRBJ1-6; tentative D call: TRBD1 (5 bases). This CDR3 is 14 amino acids long. V gave up 6 bases and J gave up 9 bases, with 15 bases separating them. Germline lookup yields CDR1 SNHLY and CDR2 FYNNEI. In nucleotides, the CDR3 is TGTGCCAGCAGAATCCACGGGGGGAGTTCACCCCTCCACTTT. Protein sequence: CASRIHGGSSPLHF.

The chain combines TRBV29-1 with TRBJ1-2; D may be TRBD1 (5 bases). CDR3 size: 12 residues. The germline gives CDR1 SQVTM, CDR2 ANQGSEA. Trimming cost V 7 bases and J 2 bases, with 11 bases left between them. The CDR3 DNA is TGCAGCGGCAGGGAACTGAACTATGGCTACACCTTC. This sequence encodes CSGRELNYGYTF.

CDR3 nucleotide sequence: TGTGCCAGCAGCCTACGGGCGGGGAATGAAAAACTGTTTTTT. Translation: CASSLRAGNEKLFF. V usage is TRBV13 and J usage is TRBJ1-4; unclear D gene. Germline V CDR1 and CDR2: PRHDT, FYEKMQ (reference sequence). Trimming stripped 5 bases from V and 5 bases from J, with 12 bases between. This CDR3 contains 14 residues.

The chain employs TRBV19 and TRBJ1-1, with TRBD1 matching over 7 bases. The germline V gene encodes CDR1 LNHDA and CDR2 SQIVND (reference sequence). Germline trimming cut 5 bases from V and 5 bases from J; bases unmatched to any gene: 11. The CDR3 has 15 amino acids. In DNA form, the CDR3 reads TGTGCCAGTAGTCTACTCAATCCAGGGGGAACTGAAGCTTTCTTT. This sequence encodes CASSLLNPGGTEAFF.

The V gene is TRBV6-6, the J gene TRBJ1-5; 9 positions match TRBD1. V lost 5 bases to trimming and J lost 3 bases; unmatched junction nucleotides: 8. This CDR3 comprises 16 residues. Germline values: CDR1 MNHNY, CDR2 SVGAGI (reference sequence). CDR3 DNA: TGTGCCAGCAGTCCGGGACAGGGAACAGACAATCAGCCCCAGCATTTT. This gives the protein CASSPGQGTDNQPQHF.

The chain has TRBV27 and TRBJ2-3; a possible D gene is TRBD1 (6 bases). The CDR3 sequence is 12 residues long. Trimming left V 5 bases short and J 4 bases short, with 7 bases between. From germline, CDR1 is MNHEY and CDR2 SMNVEV (reference sequence). This chain's CDR3 is CASSDRSDTQYF. The CDR3 DNA reads as TGTGCCAGCAGTGACAGGTCAGATACGCAGTATTTT.

The chain employs TRBV4-2 and TRBJ2-1; TRBD2 aligns across 10 bases. Germline trimming cut 1 base from V and 3 bases from J; bases unmatched to any gene: 12. This CDR3 is 19 amino acids long. Germline loops: CDR1 LGHNA, CDR2 YNFKEQ. The chain's CDR3 is CASSQVILVAGGNYNEQFF. CDR3 DNA sequence: TGTGCCAGCAGCCAAGTAATCCTGGTAGCGGGAGGCAACTACAATGAGCAGTTCTTC.

This chain connects TRBV19 to TRBJ2-7; 8 bases line up with TRBD1. V was clipped by 4 bases and J by 0 bases; unmatched bases: 2. There are 14 residues in the CDR3. Looked up from germline, CDR1 is LNHDA and CDR2 is SQIVND (reference sequence). In DNA form, the CDR3 reads TGTGCCAGTAGTACCGGGACAGGCTCCTACGAGCAGTACTTC. It is translated as CASSTGTGSYEQYF.

The chain recombines TRBV5-4 with TRBJ2-1; no clear D. Germline-derived CDR1 and CDR2 are SGHNT and YYREEE (reference sequence). The CDR3 extends over 14 amino acids. V was cut by 2 bases and J by 5 bases, with 11 bases left in between. The CDR3 DNA sequence: TGTGCCAGCAGCTTTATGGGTGGAGACAATGAGCAGTTCTTC. Protein sequence: CASSFMGGDNEQFF.

The gene calls are TRBV5-6 and TRBJ1-2, with a tentative D call TRBD1 (5 bases). Germline V gives CDR1 SGHDT, CDR2 YYEEEE. V dropped 0 bases and J dropped 6 bases, with 9 bases sitting between them. This CDR3 spans 13 amino acids. This CDR3 reads CASSLVQGHGYTF. The CDR3 DNA reads TGTGCCAGCAGCTTGGTCCAGGGCCATGGCTACACCTTC. The whole variable domain, remainder taken from reference TRBV5-6 and TRBJ1-2, is DAGVTQSPTHLIKTRGQQVTLRCSPKSGHDTVSWYQQALGQGPQFIFQYYEEEERQRGNFPDRFSGHQFPNYSSELNVNALLLGDSALYLCASSLVQGHGYTFGSGTRLTVV.

This chain links TRBV5-1 with TRBJ2-1, with D maybe TRBD2 (5 bases). Germline CDR1 SGHRS, CDR2 YFSETQ. The CDR3 totals 17 residues. Between the trimmed V and J ends, which lost 0 bases and 1 base, there was a span of 14 bases. CDR3: CASSLAELGVSYNEQFF. The CDR3, as DNA: TGCGCCAGCAGCTTGGCTGAACTAGGAGTTTCCTACAATGAGCAGTTCTTC.

This chain uses TRBV27 with TRBJ2-7; 9 bases line up with TRBD1. With 4 bases clipped from V and 3 bases from J, the junction kept 7 bases outside the gene matches. Per the germline V gene, CDR1 is MNHEY and CDR2 is SMNVEV (reference sequence). CDR3 length: 15 residues. The CDR3: CASSSRGQGLYEQYF. CDR3 nucleotides: TGTGCCAGCAGTTCCCGGGGACAGGGACTCTACGAGCAGTACTTC.

The V call is TRBV5-4, the J call TRBJ2-1; 7 nucleotides align to TRBD2. J lost 10 bases, V lost 3 bases, and 7 bases had no gene match. The CDR3 has 13 amino acids. In germline, CDR1 is SGHNT, CDR2 YYREEE (reference sequence). CDR3 DNA: TGTGCCAGCAGCTCCAGACTAGCAGAGGAGCAGTTCTTC. This codes for CASSSRLAEEQFF.

The chain recombines TRBV27 with TRBJ2-7, with 8 nucleotides matching TRBD1. CDR1 and CDR2 (germline): MNHEY, SMNVEV (reference sequence). This CDR3 contains 13 residues. V dropped 7 bases and J dropped 7; count of bases not matched to a gene: 9. The CDR3 is CASKQQGVGEQYF. DNA of the CDR3: TGTGCCAGCAAACAACAGGGGGTGGGAGAGCAGTACTTC.

This chain links TRBV9 with TRBJ2-7, with D perhaps matching TRBD1 (6 bases). The CDR3 extends over 15 amino acids. The germline CDR1 and CDR2 sequences are SGDLS and YYNGEE. Trimming left V 4 bases short and J 3 bases short, with 17 bases between. The CDR3, as DNA: TGTGCCAGCAGCCCGAGCCCAGGGGCTGTCTACGAGCAGTACTTC. Amino acid sequence: CASSPSPGAVYEQYF.

The chain has TRBV27 and TRBJ2-4; the match to TRBD1 covers 7 bases. The CDR3 length is 16 residues. Unmatched junction bases numbered 10, after V lost 4 bases and J lost 4 bases. CDR1 is MNHEY and CDR2 is SMNVEV in the germline V gene (reference sequence). The CDR3 sequence is CASSSLPGTDKNIQYF. Written as DNA, the CDR3 is TGTGCCAGCAGTTCACTCCCCGGGACAGATAAAAACATTCAGTACTTC.

Details on this clone: A read error may account for a junction end that differs from germline. This chain joins TRBV4-1 and TRBJ2-1, with 8 bases matching TRBD1. Germline assignment: CDR1 MGHRA and CDR2 YSYEKL. This CDR3 has 13 residues. CDR3 sequence: CASGKQGEDEQLF. Written as DNA, the CDR3 is TGCGCCAGCGGGAAACAGGGGGAGGATGAGCAGCTCTTC.

This clone has a handful of counts. This chain joins TRBV5-1 and TRBJ2-7, with D possibly TRBD1 on 5 matching bases. The CDR3 covers 15 residues. Germline V lookup: CDR1 SGHRS, CDR2 YFSETQ. V shed 0 bases and J shed 3 bases, with 13 bases lying between them. The CDR3 region has the DNA TGCGCCAGCAGCTTGGGGTCAGGGTTTGTCTACGAGCAGTACTTC. Translated: CASSLGSGFVYEQYF.

The V gene is TRBV5-6, the J gene TRBJ1-6, with 9 bases fitting TRBD1. The trim removed 5 bases at V and 9 bases at J, leaving 6 bases unmatched. Germline V gene lookup returns CDR1 SGHDT and CDR2 YYEEEE. This CDR3 contains 14 residues. CDR3 in amino acids: CASSYGTGPSPLHF. The CDR3 DNA follows: TGTGCCAGCAGTTACGGGACAGGGCCTTCACCCCTCCACTTT.

This clone was seen more than once but under ten times. This sequence joins TRBV6-5 and TRBJ2-3, with 11 bases lining up with TRBD2. Per germline, CDR1 MNHEY and CDR2 SVGAGI. V was clipped by 5 bases and J by 6 bases; unmatched bases: 7. The CDR3 extends over 15 amino acids. The CDR3 protein is CASSTGTSGPDTQYF. CDR3 coding DNA: TGTGCCAGCAGTACCGGGACTAGCGGTCCGGATACGCAGTATTTT.